These 8 T cell receptor beta chains were all obtained from the same sample, sequenced in a study of cytomegalovirus exposure and HLA in healthy donors. Vbeta (60) and Jbeta (13) primers were used in the PCR. Some clones are missing from TCRdb's copy, which holds only in-frame ones; the method was immunoSEQ multiplex PCR. Of tens of thousands of clones detected, 80% appear once; the ten largest clones hold 23%. What was sequenced was PBMCs. The receptor set was obtained from a woman aged 45-65 years in good health and CMV-seropositive.

The J gene is TRBJ1-6, the V gene TRBV9; D is perhaps TRBD1 (5 bases). The CDR3 spans 14 residues. V was shortened by 3 bases and J by 7 bases, with 11 bases between the two germline ends. From germline, CDR1 is SGDLS and CDR2 YYNGEE. CDR3 region: CASSGGPYNSPLHF. Written as DNA, the CDR3 is TGTGCCAGCAGCGGGGGCCCATACAATTCACCCCTCCACTTT.

V and J are TRBV14 and TRBJ2-3, with TRBD1 matching 9 bases. CDR1 is SGHDN and CDR2 is FVKESK in the germline V gene. The CDR3 has 18 amino acids. The V and J ends lost 4 bases and 3 bases, in that order; junction bases with no gene match: 14. The DNA of the CDR3 is TGTGCCAGCAGCCGCCTCAGCCCCGGGACAGGGAGTACAGATACGCAGTATTTT. Its translation: CASSRLSPGTGSTDTQYF.

The genes are TRBV9 and TRBJ2-7; 8 nucleotides match TRBD1. The CDR3 consists of 15 residues. Germline loops: CDR1 SGDLS, CDR2 YYNGEE. The J segment lost 4 bases and the V segment lost 3 bases, leaving 9 bases of the junction unmatched. The CDR3 loop is CASSGGGQGRYEQYF. DNA of the CDR3: TGTGCCAGCAGCGGGGGAGGACAGGGAAGGTACGAGCAGTACTTC.

This rearrangement joins TRBV19 to TRBJ2-2; 8 bases are shared with TRBD2. This CDR3 comprises 15 residues. Germline V CDR1 and CDR2: LNHDA, SQIVND (reference sequence). With 3 bases clipped from V and 1 base from J, the junction kept 1 base outside the gene matches. Here the CDR3 DNA reads TGTGCCAGTAGTATCCTAGCGGGGAACACCGGGGAGCTGTTTTTT. Its protein is CASSILAGNTGELFF.

The V call is TRBV5-4, the J call TRBJ1-2; maybe TRBD1 (6 bases). The V and J ends lost 1 base and 4 bases respectively, with 8 bases between them. Germline CDR1 reads SGHNT; CDR2 reads YYREEE (reference sequence). The CDR3 totals 13 residues. CDR3 nucleotide sequence: TGTGCCAGCAGCTTGAGAGGGGGCTATGGCTACACCTTC. This gives the protein CASSLRGGYGYTF.

V usage is TRBV5-1 and J usage is TRBJ2-1, with 7 bases that match TRBD1. Unmatched junction bases numbered 5, after V lost 3 bases and J lost 5 bases. The CDR3 extends over 14 amino acids. Germline CDR1 and CDR2: SGHRS and YFSETQ. The CDR3 loop reads CASSSQGPDNEQFF. The CDR3 nucleotides read TGCGCCAGCAGCTCACAGGGGCCAGACAATGAGCAGTTCTTC.

This rearrangement joins TRBV19 to TRBJ2-5; 7 positions match TRBD2. The CDR3 extends over 15 amino acids. CDR1 and CDR2 from the germline V gene are LNHDA and SQIVND (reference sequence). Trimming cost V 7 bases and J 4 bases; bases outside gene matches: 12. The DNA of the CDR3 is TGTGCCAGTACCCTGGGGGGGAGGGCGGGAGAGACCCAGTACTTC. Translating it yields CASTLGGRAGETQYF.

The CDR3 is CASSAPLGGSTGQETQYF. Here the CDR3 DNA reads TGTGCCAGCAGCGCACCTTTGGGCGGGAGTACAGGGCAAGAGACCCAGTACTTC. The chain recombines TRBV9 with TRBJ2-5; D perhaps matches TRBD2 (7 bases). Trimming took off 3 bases at V and 2 bases at J, with 23 bases between the two ends. From germline, CDR1 is SGDLS and CDR2 YYNGEE. The CDR3 loop spans 18 amino acids.